This TCR beta chain is from a study of HIV-infected children after antiretroviral therapy interruption. Overall study: All children had CD4+ count above 500 and viral load below 50 copies/ml. EBV and CMV exposure was recorded in most children. Samples from the continuous-treatment group were taken at weeks 0, 48 and 150.

As for treatment: PENTA 11 planned treatment interruption arm or continuous ART arm. The length of the CDR3 is 13 residues. Trimming stripped 0 bases from V and 10 bases from J, with 13 bases between. Germline V lookup: CDR1 GTSNPN, CDR2 SVGIG (reference sequence). This clonotype was counted at least ten times. Its antigen is currently unknown. The TCR library was built from RNA with a 3' RACE protocol and unique molecular identifiers. TCRdb itself ran the 3' RACE reads through MiXCR, one entry per CDR3 protein. Of about 15,000 distinct CDR3 sequences listed, 3.4% are singletons. Study outcomes and limitations: After treatment interruption started, naive CD4+ CDR3 overlap across time points dropped.

The source is a child between 2 and 17 years old with HIV. This specimen was CD45RA+ CD4+ T cells from PBMCs, taken from a donor given antiretroviral therapy, either interrupted or continuous. Subset specified: naive CD4+ CD45RA+ CD45RO- T cells. The chain couples TRBV30 to TRBJ2-1, with D unclear. The CDR3 sequence: CAWSVLGRREQFF. The CDR3 DNA reads TGTGCCTGGAGTGTACTGGGCCGCCGGGAGCAGTTCTTC.